These 11 T cell receptor beta chains were all obtained from the same sample, sequenced in a study of T cells in Graves' hyperthyroidism and ophthalmopathy. The TCR beta CDR3 regions underwent amplification using RNA transcripts as the source. The primer set for the first-round RT-PCR of the TCR CDR3 was HTBI. From the multiplex PCR reads, TCRdb called clonotypes with MiXCR, one entry per CDR3 protein. The profile covers approximately 430,000 distinct CDR3 sequences, with roughly 14% appearing a single time and 7.5% to 9% taken by the ten largest. Sample: blood. The receptor set was obtained from a young woman with Graves' hyperthyroidism.

The table lists this clonotype with many counts. The chain links TRBV20-1 to TRBJ1-6, with D perhaps TRBD1 (5 bases). The CDR3 consists of 13 residues. The germline V gene has CDR1 DFQATT and CDR2 SNEGSKA (reference sequence). Trimming left V 1 base short and J 9 bases short, with 10 bases between. This chain's CDR3 is CSARVGAGSPLHF. The CDR3 bases are TGCAGTGCTAGAGTCGGGGCGGGTTCACCCCTCCACTTT.

The CDR3 region is CSVAGGYTF. The CDR3 DNA follows: TGCAGCGTTGCGGGAGGCTACACCTTC. The gene calls are TRBV29-1 and TRBJ1-2; D is unclear. Germline V gives CDR1 SQVTM, CDR2 ANQGSEA. Trimming removed 4 bases at V and 8 bases at J, with 5 bases between. The CDR3 runs to 9 residues.

In its sample, this clonotype was seen many times. V is TRBV20-1 and J is TRBJ2-3; 8 bases map to TRBD2. The CDR3 totals 20 residues. V lost 1 base and J lost 1; bases outside the gene matches: 19. The germline gives CDR1 DFQATT, CDR2 SNEGSKA (reference sequence). The CDR3: CSARGGFGGALFPRTDTQYF. In DNA form, the CDR3 reads TGCAGTGCTAGAGGGGGTTTCGGGGGGGCCTTGTTCCCCCGCACAGATACGCAGTATTTT.

This clonotype showed up many times. The J gene is TRBJ2-3, the V gene TRBV19, with a weak D call TRBD1 (5 bases). This CDR3 has 14 residues. CDR1 and CDR2 from the germline V gene are LNHDA and SQIVND (reference sequence). V was clipped by 0 bases and J by 6 bases, with 10 bases between them. The CDR3 protein is CASSIEGPPDTQYF. In nucleotides, the CDR3 is TGTGCCAGTAGTATAGAGGGGCCCCCGGATACGCAGTATTTT.

This chain links TRBV4-1 with TRBJ1-3, with D hard to call. Germline V gene data show CDR1 as MGHRA and CDR2 as YSYEKL. Trimming removed 1 base at V and 1 base at J, with 14 bases between. The CDR3 covers 17 residues. In DNA form, the CDR3 reads TGCGCCAGCAGCCAAGCTAACCTGGTACGGTCTGGAAACACCATATATTTT. It encodes CASSQANLVRSGNTIYF.

This clonotype was detected only a few times. Its ends do not fully match the called genes, so a read error is possible. This sequence joins TRBV18 and TRBJ2-5; D not resolved. The CDR3 loop spans 13 amino acids. The germline gives CDR1 KGHSH, CDR2 LQKENI. CDR3 sequence: CASSPTVQETRYF. The CDR3 DNA is TGTGCCAGCTCACCAACAGTACAAGAGACCCGGTACTTC.

This clonotype was seen many times. V gene TRBV2 combines with J gene TRBJ2-7; 7 bases agree with TRBD2. Germline-derived CDR1 and CDR2 are SNHLY and FYNNEI. J lost 5 bases, V lost 7 bases, and 5 bases had no gene match. The CDR3 loop spans 12 amino acids. The CDR3 region has the DNA TGTGCCAGCACTCGGGGGGTCGACGAGCAGTACTTC. It specifies CASTRGVDEQYF.

At least ten counts were recorded for this clonotype. J is TRBJ1-2 and V is TRBV19, with a weak D call TRBD1 (6 bases). Germline V gene lookup returns CDR1 LNHDA and CDR2 SQIVND (reference sequence). The V end was cut by 5 bases, the J end by 6 bases, with 16 bases between. The length of the CDR3 is 14 residues. CDR3 sequence: CASSLDRQANGYTF. Here the CDR3 DNA reads TGTGCCAGTAGTCTTGACAGGCAGGCGAATGGCTACACCTTC.

Ten or more counts support this clonotype. The rearrangement links TRBV4-1 to TRBJ1-5; D remains unclear. The CDR3 runs 15 residues. Germline V gene sequence: CDR1 MGHRA, CDR2 YSYEKL. V was clipped by 0 bases and J by 8 bases, with 14 bases between them. CDR3 in amino acids: CASSQDAQGREPQHF. The CDR3 region has the DNA TGCGCCAGCAGCCAAGATGCGCAAGGGAGGGAGCCCCAGCATTTT.

The chain links TRBV20-1 to TRBJ2-1; 9 nucleotides agree with TRBD2. Germline lookup yields CDR1 DFQATT and CDR2 SNEGSKA (reference sequence). Unmatched junction bases numbered 11, after V lost 3 bases and J lost 5 bases. This CDR3 contains 16 residues. CDR3 sequence: CSARSSEREVNNEQFF. DNA for the CDR3: TGCAGTGCTAGGTCGTCTGAGCGGGAGGTAAACAATGAGCAGTTCTTC.

This clonotype was seen many times. CDR3 coding DNA: TGTGCCAGCAGTCAGGGACAGGGGTGGACAGATACGCAGTATTTT. Encoded protein: CASSQGQGWTDTQYF. The V and J genes are TRBV6-1 and TRBJ2-3, with 10 bases that match TRBD1. Germline lookup yields CDR1 MNHNS and CDR2 SASEGT. Losses at the gene ends were 5 bases for V and 3 bases for J; bases not matched to a gene: 5. The CDR3 is made up of 15 amino acids.